These T cell receptor beta chains were read from a single sample in a study of T cell changes during pregnancy in multiple sclerosis. Clones were read by immunoSEQ multiplex PCR, and TCRdb kept only the in-frame ones, dropping some. The sample holds 45,000 to 60,000 clones, around 92% seen once. This sample comprised peripheral blood, obtained after pregnancy. Receptor source: a female donor in good health, enrolled as a control in a pregnancy study. The conserved cysteine and the conserved F or W are not part of the CDR3 here.

TRBV7-9,TRBJ1-5,ASSLEIGTGPQH
TRBV27,TRBJ2-1,ASSFLAGGNEQF
TRBV28,TRBJ2-5,ASTLGLEEETQY
TRBV13,TRBJ2-7,ASSPDSYEQY
TRBV27,TRBJ1-4,ASGMRQNEKLF
TRBV9,TRBJ2-3,ASSESPTDTQY
TRBV30,TRBJ2-3,AWTHGLSTDTQY
TRBV6-1,TRBJ1-2,ASSPQGIYGYT
TRBV7-9,TRBJ1-6,ASRDRDRPNSPLH
TRBV28,TRBJ1-1,ASGERGPVAEAF
TRBV6-1,TRBJ2-3,ASSLPSTDTQY
TRBV30,TRBJ2-7,AWRGQGIGEQY
TRBV15,TRBJ2-7,ATRKTGSAYEQY
TRBV11-3,TRBJ2-7,ASSLEAGVPYEQY
TRBV5-4,TRBJ1-6,ASSPGQGAGSPLH
TRBV14,TRBJ2-3,ASSQAGQGSSTDTQY
TRBV28,TRBJ1-2,ASSSTGLLGYT
TRBV7-8,TRBJ1-5,ASSLAQGNQPQH